The present TCR delta chain was sequenced within a study of Vδ1+ human thymocytes. This CDR3 spans 16 amino acids. The V gene's germline CDR1 is TSWWSYY and CDR2 QGS. General study points: Highly polyclonal TRG and TRD repertoires with Gaussian CDR3 length distributions appeared in thymus. Bulk repertoire data may be misinterpreted because of unexpected Vdelta2 sequences. Approximately 20% of thymic delta-chain sequences were Vdelta2, with few Vdelta3, unlike blood Vdelta1+ controls.

As to this clone: The target antigen is unknown. A read error may produce the germline difference seen at one junction end.

Alphabeta T cells were depleted, then CD3+ Vdelta1+ Vdelta2- thymocytes were FACS-sorted. Purity of the sorted Vdelta1+ thymocytes ranged from about 97% to 99.6%. The template was reverse-transcribed extracted RNA. CDR3 amplicons came from multiplex PCR with pooled V-gene forward and constant-region reverse primers. TCRdb used CATT to re-call clones from the multiplex PCR reads. The sample gives 23,000 or so delta-chain clones, about 7% of which show up once; 0.8% to 1% is in the top ten. This TCR came from a girl under three years old who had congenital heart surgery. This rearrangement joins TRDV1 to TRDJ1; D not certain. Sequences were obtained from Vdelta1+ gamma-delta thymocytes from the thymus. Subset noted: FACS-sorted CD3+ TCRalphabeta- TCRVdelta1+ TCRVdelta2- thymocytes. The CDR3 spells CALGEEFWFGTDKFIF. CDR3 DNA: TGTGCTCTTGGGGAAGAATTCTGGTTCGGTACCGATAAATTCATCTTT.